This T cell receptor (beta chain) came from a study of blood T cell repertoires in COVID-19. Study information: Sites in the United States, Italy and Spain provided acute and convalescent COVID-19 samples. PBMCs, B-cell-depleted T cells, or T cells provided the cDNA or gDNA that made up the material.

The authors' processing: Reference gene primer amplification in the assay estimated nucleated cell counts. Profiled with immunoSEQ multiplex PCR; TCRdb holds only in-frame clones, not every one. That table is the source of V, J and clone size, and D and trimming were worked out from the DNA. The table shows roughly 300,000 clones, with 70% to 90% occurring only once. CDR3 size: 16 residues. Germline V lookup: CDR1 MNHEY, CDR2 SVGAGI. The germline V and J ends were trimmed by 0 bases and 6 bases, with 14 bases remaining between them. The TCR sequence derives from a woman in her forties or fifties who had recovered from COVID-19. Sequencing was performed on peripheral blood. The gene calls are TRBV6-5 and TRBJ2-2; D may be TRBD2 (5 bases). The CDR3: CASSYSTEAVAGELFF. CDR3 nucleotides: TGTGCCAGCAGTTACTCGACGGAGGCCGTCGCCGGGGAGCTGTTTTTT.